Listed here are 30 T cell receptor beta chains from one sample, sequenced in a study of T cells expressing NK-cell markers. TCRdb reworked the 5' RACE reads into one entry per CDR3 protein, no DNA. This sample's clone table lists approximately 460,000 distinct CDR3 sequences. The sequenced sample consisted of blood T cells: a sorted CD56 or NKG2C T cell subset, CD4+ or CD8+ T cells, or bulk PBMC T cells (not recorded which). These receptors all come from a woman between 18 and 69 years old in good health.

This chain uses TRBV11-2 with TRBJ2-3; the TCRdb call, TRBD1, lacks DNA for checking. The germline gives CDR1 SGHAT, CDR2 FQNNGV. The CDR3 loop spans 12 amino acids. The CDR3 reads CASSSHRSGQYF.

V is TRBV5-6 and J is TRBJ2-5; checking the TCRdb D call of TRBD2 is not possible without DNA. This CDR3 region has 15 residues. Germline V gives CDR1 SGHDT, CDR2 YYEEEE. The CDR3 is CASSLVTSGGETQYF. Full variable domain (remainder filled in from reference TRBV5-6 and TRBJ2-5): DAGVTQSPTHLIKTRGQQVTLRCSPKSGHDTVSWYQQALGQGPQFIFQYYEEEERQRGNFPDRFSGHQFPNYSSELNVNALLLGDSALYLCASSLVTSGGETQYFGPGTRLLVL.

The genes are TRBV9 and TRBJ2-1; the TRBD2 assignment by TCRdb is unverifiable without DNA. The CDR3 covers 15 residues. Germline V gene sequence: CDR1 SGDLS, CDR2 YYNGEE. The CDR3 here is CASSVGLAGGNEQFF.

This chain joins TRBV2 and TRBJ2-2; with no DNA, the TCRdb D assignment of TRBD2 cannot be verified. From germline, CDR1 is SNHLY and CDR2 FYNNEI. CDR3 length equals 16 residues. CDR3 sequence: CASEPRDYGNTGELFF.

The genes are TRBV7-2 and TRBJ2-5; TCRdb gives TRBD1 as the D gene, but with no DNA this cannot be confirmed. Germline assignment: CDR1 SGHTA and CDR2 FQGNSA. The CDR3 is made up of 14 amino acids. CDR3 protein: CASSLVRGRETQYF.

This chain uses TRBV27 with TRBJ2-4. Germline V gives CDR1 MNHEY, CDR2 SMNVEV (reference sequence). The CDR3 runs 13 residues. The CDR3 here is CASSLSPTNIQYF.

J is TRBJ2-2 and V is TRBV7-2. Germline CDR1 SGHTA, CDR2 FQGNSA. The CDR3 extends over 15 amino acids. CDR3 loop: CASSFVTANTGELFF.

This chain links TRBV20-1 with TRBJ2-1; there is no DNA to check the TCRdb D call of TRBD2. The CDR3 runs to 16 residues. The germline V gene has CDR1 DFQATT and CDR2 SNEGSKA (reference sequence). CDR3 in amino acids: CSATDELSGGVNEQFF.

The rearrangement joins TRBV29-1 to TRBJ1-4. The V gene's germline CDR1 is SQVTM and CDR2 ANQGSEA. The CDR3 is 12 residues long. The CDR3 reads CSVVWTNEKLFF.

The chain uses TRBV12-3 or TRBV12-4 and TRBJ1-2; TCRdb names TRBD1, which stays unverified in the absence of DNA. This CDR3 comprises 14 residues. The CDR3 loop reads CASSRDTGVDGYTF.

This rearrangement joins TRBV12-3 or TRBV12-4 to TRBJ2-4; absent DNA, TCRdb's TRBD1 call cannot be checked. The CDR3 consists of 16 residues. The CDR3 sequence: CASSPQGALAKNIQYF.

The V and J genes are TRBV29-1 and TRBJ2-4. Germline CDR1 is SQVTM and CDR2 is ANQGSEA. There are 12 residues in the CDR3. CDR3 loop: CSVGPETDIQYF.

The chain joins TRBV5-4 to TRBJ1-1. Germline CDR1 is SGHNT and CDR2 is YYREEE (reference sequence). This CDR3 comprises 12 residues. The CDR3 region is CASSLITDEAFF.

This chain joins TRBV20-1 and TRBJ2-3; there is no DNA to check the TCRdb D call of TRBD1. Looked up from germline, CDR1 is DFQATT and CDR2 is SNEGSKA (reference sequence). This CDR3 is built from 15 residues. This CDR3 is CSASYGGAGTDTQYF.

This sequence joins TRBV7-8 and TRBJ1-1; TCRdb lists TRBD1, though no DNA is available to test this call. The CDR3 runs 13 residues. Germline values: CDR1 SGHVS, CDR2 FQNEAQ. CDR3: CASNKGTLGGAFF.

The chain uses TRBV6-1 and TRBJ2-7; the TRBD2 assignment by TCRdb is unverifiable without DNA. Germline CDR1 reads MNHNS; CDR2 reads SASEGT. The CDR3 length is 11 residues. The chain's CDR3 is CPPDFAYEQYF.

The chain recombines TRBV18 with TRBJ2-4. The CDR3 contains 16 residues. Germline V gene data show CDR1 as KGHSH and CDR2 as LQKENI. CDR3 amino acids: CASSPDGSLAKNIQYF.

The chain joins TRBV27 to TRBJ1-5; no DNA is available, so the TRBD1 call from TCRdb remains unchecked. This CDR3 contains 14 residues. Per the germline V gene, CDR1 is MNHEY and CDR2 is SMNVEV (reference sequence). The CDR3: CASSYSGQGQPQHF.

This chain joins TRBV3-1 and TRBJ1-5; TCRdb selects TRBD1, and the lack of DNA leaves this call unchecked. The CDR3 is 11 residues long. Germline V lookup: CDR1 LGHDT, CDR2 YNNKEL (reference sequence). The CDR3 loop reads CASSPPSPQHF.

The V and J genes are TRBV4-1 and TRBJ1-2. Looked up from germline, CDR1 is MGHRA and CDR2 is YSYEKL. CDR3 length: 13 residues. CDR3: CASSHGGLHGYTF.

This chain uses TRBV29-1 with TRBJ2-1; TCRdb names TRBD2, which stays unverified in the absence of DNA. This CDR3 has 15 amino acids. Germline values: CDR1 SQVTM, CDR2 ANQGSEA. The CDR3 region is CSVELAGGRYNEQFF.

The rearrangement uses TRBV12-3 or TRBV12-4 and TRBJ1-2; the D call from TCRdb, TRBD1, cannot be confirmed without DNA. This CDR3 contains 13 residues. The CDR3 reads CASTVQGAYGYTF.

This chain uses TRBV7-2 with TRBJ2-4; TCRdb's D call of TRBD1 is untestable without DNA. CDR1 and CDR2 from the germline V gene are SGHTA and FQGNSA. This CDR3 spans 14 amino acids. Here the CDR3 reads CASSSPGGGNIQYF.

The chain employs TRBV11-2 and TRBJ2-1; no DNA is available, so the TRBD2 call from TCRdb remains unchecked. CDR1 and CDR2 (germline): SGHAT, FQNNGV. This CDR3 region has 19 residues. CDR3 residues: CASSHRLAGGPSAYNEQFF.

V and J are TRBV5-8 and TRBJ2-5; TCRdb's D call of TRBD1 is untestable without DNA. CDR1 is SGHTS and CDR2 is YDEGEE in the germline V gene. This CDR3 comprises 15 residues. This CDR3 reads CASSLGTTGEETQYF.

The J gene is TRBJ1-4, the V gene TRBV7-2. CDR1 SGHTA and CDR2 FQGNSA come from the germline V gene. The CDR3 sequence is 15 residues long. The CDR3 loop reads CASSLASGGSEKLFF. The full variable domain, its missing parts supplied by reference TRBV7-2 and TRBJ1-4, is GAGVSQSPSNKVTEKGKDVELRCDPISGHTALYWYRQSLGQGLEFLIYFQGNSAPDKSGLPSDRFSAERTGGSVSTLTIQRTQQEDSAVYLCASSLASGGSEKLFFGSGTQLSVL.

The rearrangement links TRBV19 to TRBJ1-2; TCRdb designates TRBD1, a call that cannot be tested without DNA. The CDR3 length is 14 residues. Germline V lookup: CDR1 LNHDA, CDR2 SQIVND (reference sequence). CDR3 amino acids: CASSTGTGGTGYTF.

The CDR3 sequence is CSAATPLAGEADTQYF. The chain carries TRBV20-1 and TRBJ2-3; TCRdb calls TRBD2, which cannot be checked without DNA. CDR3 length equals 16 residues. Germline CDR1 is DFQATT and CDR2 is SNEGSKA (reference sequence).

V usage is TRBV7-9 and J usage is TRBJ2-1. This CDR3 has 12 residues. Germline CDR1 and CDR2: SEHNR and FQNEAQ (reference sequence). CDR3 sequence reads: CASSLGLGEQFF.

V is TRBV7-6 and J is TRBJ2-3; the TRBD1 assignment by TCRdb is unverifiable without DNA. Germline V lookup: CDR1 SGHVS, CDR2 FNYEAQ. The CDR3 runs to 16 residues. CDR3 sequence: CASSLSGTGSTDTQYF.